These 20 T cell receptor beta chains were all obtained from the same sample, sequenced in a study of CD8 T cells in ankylosing spondylitis. These receptors' targets are unknown. TCRdb independently ran MiXCR on the 5' RACE reads; one entry per CDR3 protein. The sample holds a few hundred thousand distinct CDR3 sequences, more than 15% seen once. Study-wide points: Roughly eight highly homologous variants made up a TCR beta motif that seemed to typify ankylosing spondylitis blood.

Material for sequencing was blood, either unsorted or a sorted T cell fraction (not recorded which). The receptors derive from a male donor with ankylosing spondylitis.

This clonotype was observed a few times. V usage is TRBV20-1 and J usage is TRBJ2-7, with D perhaps TRBD1 (6 bases). CDR1 DFQATT and CDR2 SNEGSKA come from the germline V gene (reference sequence). Trimming left V 5 bases short and J 1 base short, with 15 bases between. The CDR3 is made up of 14 amino acids. CDR3 amino acids: CSAEVSQGSYEQYF. The CDR3 DNA follows: TGCAGTGCTGAAGTGAGTCAGGGGTCCTACGAGCAGTACTTC.

This chain links TRBV10-3 with TRBJ1-1; D ambiguous. Germline CDR1 ENHRY, CDR2 SYGVKD. V was cut by 2 bases and J by 1 base, with 5 bases left in between. There are 13 residues in the CDR3. This CDR3 is CAISERQNTEAFF. The DNA for the CDR3 is TGTGCCATCAGTGAGAGACAGAACACTGAAGCTTTCTTT.

This clonotype was recorded a few times. The genes are TRBV6-5 and TRBJ2-7, with D uncertain. In germline, CDR1 is MNHEY, CDR2 SVGAGI. CDR3 length equals 15 residues. V gave up 3 bases and J gave up 3 bases, with 15 bases separating them. This CDR3 reads CASSYKPPPIYEQYF. The CDR3 bases are TGTGCCAGCAGTTATAAGCCCCCCCCGATCTACGAGCAGTACTTC.

The chain carries TRBV12-3 or TRBV12-4 and TRBJ2-7, with 10 bases that match TRBD1. This CDR3 comprises 15 residues. Germline trimming cut 5 bases from V and 2 bases from J; bases unmatched to any gene: 6. The CDR3, as DNA: TGTGCCAGCAGTGTAGACAGGGGGCTACCCTACGAGCAGTACTTC. Its translation is CASSVDRGLPYEQYF.

Many counts were recorded for this clonotype. The chain links TRBV12-3 or TRBV12-4 to TRBJ1-1, with D hard to call. This CDR3 has 14 amino acids. With 5 bases removed from V and 1 base from J, the gap between germline ends came to 11 bases. Here the CDR3 DNA reads TGTGCCAGCAGTAACAGAAACGAGAACACTGAAGCTTTCTTT. The encoded protein is CASSNRNENTEAFF.

This clonotype has just a few counts. The chain joins TRBV5-1 to TRBJ2-3; TRBD2 might be the D (6 bases). The V and J ends lost 4 bases and 2 bases respectively, with 11 bases between them. Germline lookup yields CDR1 SGHRS and CDR2 YFSETQ. The CDR3 runs 14 residues. This CDR3 is CASSKGDSTDTQYF. The DNA for the CDR3 is TGCGCCAGCAGCAAAGGGGACTCCACAGATACGCAGTATTTT.

This clonotype has a count of ten or more. The chain recombines TRBV10-3 with TRBJ2-1; 7 bases agree with TRBD2. The V segment lost 8 bases and the J segment 3 bases; nucleotides outside the gene matches: 7. CDR1 is ENHRY, CDR2 SYGVKD, per germline. The CDR3 is 14 amino acids. The DNA of the CDR3 is TGTGCCATCTCCCGCGGGAGTGTCTACAATGAGCAGTTCTTC. Residues: CAISRGSVYNEQFF.

This clonotype has a handful of counts. The rearrangement joins TRBV2 to TRBJ1-5; 9 bases fit TRBD1. The CDR3 loop spans 15 amino acids. V lost 5 bases to trimming and J lost 5 bases; unmatched junction nucleotides: 7. The germline V gene encodes CDR1 SNHLY and CDR2 FYNNEI. The CDR3 sequence is CASSRTGGIDQPQHF. The CDR3 DNA follows: TGTGCCAGCAGTAGAACAGGGGGCATTGATCAGCCCCAGCATTTT.

The chain joins TRBV5-5 to TRBJ2-1, with D possibly being TRBD1 (6 bases). The CDR3 loop spans 16 amino acids. The germline gives CDR1 SGHKS, CDR2 YYEKEE (reference sequence). Trimming removed 4 bases from V and 0 bases from J, with 14 bases in between. Here the CDR3 DNA reads TGTGCCAGCAGCCCGGAACAGGGAAGCTCCTACAATGAGCAGTTCTTC. Amino acids: CASSPEQGSSYNEQFF.

The V call is TRBV12-3 or TRBV12-4, the J call TRBJ2-7; maybe TRBD1 (6 bases). V was clipped by 1 base and J by 4 bases, with 14 bases between them. The CDR3 spans 15 residues. The CDR3 protein is CASSLGGRGSYEQYF. CDR3 DNA sequence: TGTGCCAGCAGTTTAGGGGGCAGGGGTAGTTACGAGCAGTACTTC.

V usage is TRBV2 and J usage is TRBJ2-1; D gene uncertain. Trimming stripped 2 bases from V and 9 bases from J, with 14 bases between. The CDR3 is made up of 14 amino acids. Germline CDR1 reads SNHLY; CDR2 reads FYNNEI. CDR3 sequence: CASSERQADPEQFF. CDR3 in DNA: TGTGCCAGCAGTGAACGGCAGGCCGATCCTGAGCAGTTCTTC.

This clonotype was observed a handful of times. This chain uses TRBV12-3 or TRBV12-4 with TRBJ2-7; 7 positions match TRBD2. This CDR3 is 14 amino acids long. V lost 6 bases to trimming and J lost 2 bases; unmatched junction nucleotides: 7. CDR3 amino acids: CASSRGSPPYEQYF. The CDR3 DNA follows: TGTGCCAGCAGCCGCGGGAGTCCTCCCTACGAGCAGTACTTC.

This clonotype has only a few counts. This chain connects TRBV12-3 or TRBV12-4 to TRBJ2-1, with TRBD2 matching 8 bases. The V segment lost 3 bases and the J segment 10 bases; nucleotides outside the gene matches: 11. This CDR3 comprises 15 residues. CDR3 DNA sequence: TGTGCCAGCAGTTTCGGGGGGGGGAGGGCGACCGAGCAGTTCTTC. This codes for CASSFGGGRATEQFF.

This clonotype was detected a few times. V is TRBV9 and J is TRBJ2-1; 7 bases line up with TRBD2. Per the germline V gene, CDR1 is SGDLS and CDR2 is YYNGEE. V lost 3 bases to trimming and J lost 3 bases; unmatched junction nucleotides: 6. This CDR3 contains 15 residues. DNA of the CDR3: TGTGCCAGCAGCGCCTATGGGACTAACTACAATGAGCAGTTCTTC. Protein product: CASSAYGTNYNEQFF. Together with reference TRBV9 and TRBJ2-1, the CDR3 gives the full variable domain: DSGVTQTPKHLITATGQRVTLRCSPRSGDLSVYWYQQSLDQGLQFLIQYYNGEERAKGNILERFSAQQFPDLHSELNLSSLELGDSALYFCASSAYGTNYNEQFFGPGTRLTVL.

Ten or more counts support this clonotype. The chain carries TRBV5-1 and TRBJ2-3; D possibly uses TRBD1 or TRBD2 (7 bases each). Germline values: CDR1 SGHRS, CDR2 YFSETQ. Trimming took off 4 bases at V and 1 base at J, with 16 bases between the two ends. CDR3 length: 16 residues. The CDR3 is CASSPQGGVGTDTQYF. The CDR3 nucleotides read TGCGCCAGCAGCCCCCAGGGGGGGGTCGGCACAGATACGCAGTATTTT.

This clonotype was picked up a small number of times. The junction shows a germline mismatch at one end, possibly a read error. The CDR3 is CASREGRGADTQYF. Here the CDR3 DNA reads TGTGCCAGCAGAGAAGGTCGGGGGGCAGATACGCAGTATTTT. This chain uses TRBV6-1 with TRBJ2-3; 7 nucleotides line up with TRBD2. CDR1 MNHNS and CDR2 SASEGT come from the germline V gene. The CDR3 has 14 amino acids.

A few counts support this clonotype. The chain couples TRBV18 to TRBJ1-5; D gene uncertain. This CDR3 spans 13 amino acids. With 6 bases removed from V and 8 bases from J, the gap between germline ends came to 14 bases. Germline values: CDR1 KGHSH, CDR2 LQKENI. The CDR3 sequence is CASSASRQEPQHF. CDR3 nucleotide sequence: TGTGCCAGCTCCGCGTCCAGGCAAGAGCCCCAGCATTTT.

This clonotype was observed a handful of times. CDR3 in DNA: TGTGCCAGCCGGACCGGGACGTTCGGGGAAAAACTGTTTTTT. Its translation is CASRTGTFGEKLFF. This rearrangement joins TRBV12-3 or TRBV12-4 to TRBJ1-4, with D possibly TRBD1 on 5 matching bases. V was pared by 8 bases and J by 8 bases, with 18 bases between. This CDR3 is built from 14 residues.

This clonotype was found many times. The chain combines TRBV2 with TRBJ2-7; D unclear. Between the trimmed V and J ends, which lost 5 bases and 1 base, there was a span of 6 bases. The CDR3 is 12 residues long. CDR1 is SNHLY, CDR2 FYNNEI, per germline. CDR3 in DNA: TGTGCCAGCAGTAGCGTATCCTACGAGCAGTACTTC. Translated, it gives CASSSVSYEQYF.

DNA for the CDR3: TGTGCCAGCAGCCCTCAGGCCGCTTATGCTTCCTACGAGCAGTACTTC. It encodes CASSPQAAYASYEQYF. V gene TRBV27 combines with J gene TRBJ2-7, with D unresolved. The CDR3 extends over 16 amino acids. The germline V and J ends were trimmed by 6 bases and 1 base, with 19 bases remaining between them. Germline V gene data show CDR1 as MNHEY and CDR2 as SMNVEV (reference sequence).